This T cell receptor (beta chain) came from a study of blood T cell repertoires in COVID-19. Background on the study: COVID-19 samples collected from the United States, Italy and Spain covered acute and convalescent phases.

How the authors handled the data: Amplification with reference gene primers provided the estimates of nucleated cell counts. TCRdb keeps only in-frame clones here, not all; method: immunoSEQ multiplex PCR. V and J calls plus clone size are reproduced from that table; the DNA served to infer D and trimming. The sample includes 140,000 or so clones, 80% to 90% of them seen just once. The length of the CDR3 is 16 residues. Looked up from germline, CDR1 is ENHRY and CDR2 is SYGVKD. J gave up 8 bases and V 3 bases, and 9 bases lay outside the gene matches. The chain uses TRBV10-3 and TRBJ2-1, with 11 bases lining up with TRBD1. The origin of this receptor is a man aged 45-65 years who had recovered from COVID-19. Sequencing input: peripheral blood. CDR3 in DNA: TGTGCCATCAGTGACTCTGGGACAGGGGGAAGGTATGAGCAGTTCTTC. This encodes CAISDSGTGGRYEQFF.